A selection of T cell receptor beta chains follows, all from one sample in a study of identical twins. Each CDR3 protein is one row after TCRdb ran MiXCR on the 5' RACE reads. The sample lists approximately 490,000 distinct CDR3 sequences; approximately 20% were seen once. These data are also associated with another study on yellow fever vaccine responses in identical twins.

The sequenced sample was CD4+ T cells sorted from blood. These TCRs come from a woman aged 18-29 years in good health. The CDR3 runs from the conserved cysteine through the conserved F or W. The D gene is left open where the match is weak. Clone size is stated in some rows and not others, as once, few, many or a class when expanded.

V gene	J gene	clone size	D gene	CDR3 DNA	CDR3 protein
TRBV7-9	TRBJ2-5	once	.	TGTGCCAGCACCTCCCGGCCGGGACGTACGATAGAGACCCAGTACTTC	CASTSRPGRTIETQYF
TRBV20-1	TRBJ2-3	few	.	TGCAGTGCTAGAGCTCCGGCAGCAGATACGCAGTATTTT	CSARAPAADTQYF
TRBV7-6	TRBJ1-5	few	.	TGTGCCAGCAGCACGATCAACAATCAGCCCCAGCATTTT	CASSTINNQPQHF
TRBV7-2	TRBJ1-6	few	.	TGTGCCAGCAGCTCCCTTGGTTCACCCCTCCACTTT	CASSSLGSPLHF
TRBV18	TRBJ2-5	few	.	TGTGCCAGCTCACCACCGCAGGGGACTCCAAGGCTAGAGACCCAGTACTTC	CASSPPQGTPRLETQYF
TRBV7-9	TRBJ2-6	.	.	TGTGCCAGCAGCTTAGGCAGAGACCCTGGGGCCAACGTCCTGACTTTC	CASSLGRDPGANVLTF
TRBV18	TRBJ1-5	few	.	TGTGCCAGCTCACCAACCGATGATAGTCAGCCCCAGCATTTT	CASSPTDDSQPQHF
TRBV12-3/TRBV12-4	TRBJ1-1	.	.	TGTGCCAGCAGTTTATGGCAGCAGAGGAACACTGAAGCTTTCTTT	CASSLWQQRNTEAFF
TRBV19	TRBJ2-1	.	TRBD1	TGTGCCAGTACACCCCAGACAGGGGTTAGGGATGAGCAGTTCTTC	CASTPQTGVRDEQFF
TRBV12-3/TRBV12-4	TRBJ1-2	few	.	TGTGCCAGCAGTTTTCACAGGGAGAACTATGGCTACACCTTC	CASSFHRENYGYTF
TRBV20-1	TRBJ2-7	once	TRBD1	TGCAGTGCTAGTAGGGACAGGGAAGACTCCTACGAGCAGTACTTC	CSASRDREDSYEQYF
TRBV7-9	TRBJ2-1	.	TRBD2	TGTGCCAGCAGCTTAAACAAGCGGGGGGGAGTCTACAATGAGCAGTTCTTC	CASSLNKRGGVYNEQFF
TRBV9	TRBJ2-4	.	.	TGTGCCAGCAGCGTATCGAATTGGGACATTCAGTACTTC	CASSVSNWDIQYF
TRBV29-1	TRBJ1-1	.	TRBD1	TGCAGCAAAGAGACAGGGGGCGAGTACGCTGAAGCTTTCTTT	CSKETGGEYAEAFF
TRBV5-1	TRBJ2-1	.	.	TGCGCCAGCAGCTGGGGGACTGGAAACAATGAGCAGTTCTTC	CASSWGTGNNEQFF
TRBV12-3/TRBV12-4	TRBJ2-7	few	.	TGTGCCACCGCACCCCACCTGGGTTATAATTTTAACGAGCAGTACTTC	CATAPHLGYNFNEQYF
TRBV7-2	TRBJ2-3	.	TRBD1	TGTGCCAGCAGCCCCCCCTCGTGGACAGGGGAAACAGATACGCAGTATTTT	CASSPPSWTGETDTQYF
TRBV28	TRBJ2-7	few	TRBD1	TGTGCCAGCAGTTTGACAGGGAGAGGCTACGAGCAGTACTTC	CASSLTGRGYEQYF
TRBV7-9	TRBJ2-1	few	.	TGTGCCAGCAGCTGGGGACGTCCCGGAGCCTACAATGAGCAGTTCTTC	CASSWGRPGAYNEQFF
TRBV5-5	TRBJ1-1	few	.	TGTGCCAGCAGCCAACGTGGGGTTCCTATGAACACTGAAGCTTTCTTT	CASSQRGVPMNTEAFF
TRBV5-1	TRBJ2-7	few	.	TGCGCCAGCAGCTTACAGGGTGACTACGAGCAGTACTTC	CASSLQGDYEQYF
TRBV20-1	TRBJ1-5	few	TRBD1	TGCAGTGCTAGAGAGCTGGGACAGATTAGCAATCAGCCCCAGCATTTT	CSARELGQISNQPQHF
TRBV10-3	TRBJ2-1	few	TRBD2	TGTGCCATCAGTGAGCCCCGCGGACTAGCGGACAATGAGCAGTTCTTC	CAISEPRGLADNEQFF
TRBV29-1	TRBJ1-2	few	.	TGCAGCGTGGTAGGGGACCGTGGCTACACCTTC	CSVVGDRGYTF
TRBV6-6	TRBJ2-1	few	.	TGTGCCAGCAGAGACGGGAATGGTGAGCAGTTCTTC	CASRDGNGEQFF
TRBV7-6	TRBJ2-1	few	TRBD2	TGTGCCAGCAGCTCGATAGCGGGAGTCTACAATGAGCAGTTCTTC	CASSSIAGVYNEQFF
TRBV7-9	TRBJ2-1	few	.	TGTGCCAGCAGCTTAGGAGGCCGGGAAAATGAGCAGTTCTTC	CASSLGGRENEQFF
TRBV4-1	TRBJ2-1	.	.	TGCGCCAGCAGCCAAGATCTGACCACTCGGAATGAGCAGTTCTTC	CASSQDLTTRNEQFF
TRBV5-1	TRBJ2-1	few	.	TGCGCCAGCAGCTTGGGGCCAGCCCTCAATGAGCAGTTCTTC	CASSLGPALNEQFF
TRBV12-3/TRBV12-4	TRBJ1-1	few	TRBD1	TGTGCCAGCAGGTCTGGACAGGGGGCTGAAGCTTTCTTT	CASRSGQGAEAFF
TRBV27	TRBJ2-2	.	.	TGTGCCAGCAGTAGATGGAAGGGGGATTACACCGGGGAGCTGTTTTTT	CASSRWKGDYTGELFF
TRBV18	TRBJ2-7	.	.	TGTGCCAGCTCCTCGCCCCGGGGACACTACGAGCAGTACTTC	CASSSPRGHYEQYF
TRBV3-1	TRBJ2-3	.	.	TGTGCCAGCAGCCAAAGGCGGCGCACAGATACGCAGTATTTT	CASSQRRRTDTQYF
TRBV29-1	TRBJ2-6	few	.	TGCAGCGTTGGTTCTTCTGGGGCCAACGTCCTGACTTTC	CSVGSSGANVLTF
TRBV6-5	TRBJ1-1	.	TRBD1	TGTGCCAGCAGTTACTCGTTGCCGGGACAGGGTTCTCCGAACACTGAAGCTTTCTTT	CASSYSLPGQGSPNTEAFF
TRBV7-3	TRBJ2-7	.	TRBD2	TGTGCCAGCAGCCTAACCGGGACTAGCGGGAGTAGCTTCCACGAGCAGTACTTC	CASSLTGTSGSSFHEQYF
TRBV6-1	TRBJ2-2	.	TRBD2	TGTGCCACCCAACCTTCGGGGGGGACCACCGGGGAGCTGTTTTTT	CATQPSGGTTGELFF
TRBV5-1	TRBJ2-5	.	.	TGCGCCAGCAGCTTCGTCGCTAGCGTGGAGACCCAGTACTTC	CASSFVASVETQYF
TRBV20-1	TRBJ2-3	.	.	TGCAGTGCTAGACGCGGCCCTAACACAGATACGCAGTATTTT	CSARRGPNTDTQYF
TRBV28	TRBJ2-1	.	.	TGTGCCAGCAGTTTCGAGTCGGGAAACCCACTCGCCTACAATGAGCAGTTCTTC	CASSFESGNPLAYNEQFF
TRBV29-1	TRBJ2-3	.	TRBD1	TGCAGCGTTGACACACAGGGGGCCCCAGATACGCAGTATTTT	CSVDTQGAPDTQYF
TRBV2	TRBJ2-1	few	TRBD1	TGTGCCAGCAGTGAGGGACAGGGGGTTCATGAGCAGTTCTTC	CASSEGQGVHEQFF
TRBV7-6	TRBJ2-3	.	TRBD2	TGTGCCAGCAGCTTAATTCCGGGAGGGCTTGCAGATACGCAGTATTTT	CASSLIPGGLADTQYF
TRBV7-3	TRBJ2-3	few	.	TGTGCCAGCAGCTTAACATACGCTAGCACAGATACGCAGTATTTT	CASSLTYASTDTQYF
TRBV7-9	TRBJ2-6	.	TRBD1	TGTGCCAGCAGCTTCAGGGACAGCTCTGGGGCCAACGTCCTGACTTTC	CASSFRDSSGANVLTF
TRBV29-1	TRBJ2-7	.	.	TGCAGCGTTGAGGAGGACGTCTCCTACGAGCAGTACTTC	CSVEEDVSYEQYF
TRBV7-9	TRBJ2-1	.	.	TGTGCCAGCAGCTTGGCTAGTATCAATGAGCAGTTCTTC	CASSLASINEQFF
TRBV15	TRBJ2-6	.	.	TGTGCCACCAGTGGATGGTCCCGGGCCGGGGCCAACGTCCTGACTTTC	CATSGWSRAGANVLTF
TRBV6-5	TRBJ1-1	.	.	TGTGCCAGCAGTTCCCGACCGGACACTGAAGCTTTCTTT	CASSSRPDTEAFF
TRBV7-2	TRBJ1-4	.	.	TGTGCCAGCAGCTTAGCCTCCTCCGGGCCCCAGGAAAAACTGTTTTTT	CASSLASSGPQEKLFF
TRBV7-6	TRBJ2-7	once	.	TGTGCCAGCAGCAACCTAGGCGGGAAAGGCTACGAGCAGTACTTC	CASSNLGGKGYEQYF
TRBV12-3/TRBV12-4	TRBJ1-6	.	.	TGTGCCAGCAGTTTAAGCCCCCGGAGTTCACCCCTCCACTTT	CASSLSPRSSPLHF
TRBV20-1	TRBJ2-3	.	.	TGCAGTGCGCCGGATACGAGCACAGATACGCAGTATTTT	CSAPDTSTDTQYF
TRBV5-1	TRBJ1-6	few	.	TGCGCCAGCAACAGGGATTATAATTCACCCCTCCACTTT	CASNRDYNSPLHF
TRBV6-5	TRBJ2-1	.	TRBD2	TGTGCCAGCAGTTACCCCTCTTTTGGCGGGGGGGCCGGCGATGAGCAGTTCTTC	CASSYPSFGGGAGDEQFF
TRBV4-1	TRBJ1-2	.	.	TGCGCCAGCAGCCAAGATCTTCGGGTACTTGGCTATGGCTACACCTTC	CASSQDLRVLGYGYTF
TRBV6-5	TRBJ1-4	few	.	TGTGCCAGCAGTTACGAGAGGGGATCTAATGAAAAACTGTTTTTT	CASSYERGSNEKLFF